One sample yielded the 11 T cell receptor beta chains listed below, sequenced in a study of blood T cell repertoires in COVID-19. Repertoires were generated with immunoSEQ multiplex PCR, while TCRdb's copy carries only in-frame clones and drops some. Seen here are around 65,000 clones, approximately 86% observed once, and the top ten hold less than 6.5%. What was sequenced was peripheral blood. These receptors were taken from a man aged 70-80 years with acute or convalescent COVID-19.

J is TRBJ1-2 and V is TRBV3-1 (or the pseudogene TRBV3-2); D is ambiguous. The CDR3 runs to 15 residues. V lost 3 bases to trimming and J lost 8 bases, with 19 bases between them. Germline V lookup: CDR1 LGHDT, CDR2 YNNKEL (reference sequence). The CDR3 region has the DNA TGTGCCAGCAGCCATTTCGAGGGAGGGAGGGTAGGCTACACCTTC. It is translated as CASSHFEGGRVGYTF.

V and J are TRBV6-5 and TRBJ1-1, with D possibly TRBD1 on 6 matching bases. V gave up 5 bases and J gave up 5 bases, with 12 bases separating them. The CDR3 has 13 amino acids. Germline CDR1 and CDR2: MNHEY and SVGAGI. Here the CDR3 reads CASSLQGITEAFF. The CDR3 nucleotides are TGTGCCAGCAGTCTCCAGGGGATAACTGAAGCTTTCTTT.

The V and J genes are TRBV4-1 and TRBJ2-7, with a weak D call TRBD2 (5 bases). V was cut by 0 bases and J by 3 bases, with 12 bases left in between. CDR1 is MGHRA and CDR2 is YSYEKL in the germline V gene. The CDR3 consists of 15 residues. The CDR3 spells CASSQEGGFSYEQYF. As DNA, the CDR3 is TGCGCCAGCAGCCAAGAAGGCGGGTTTAGCTACGAGCAGTACTTC.

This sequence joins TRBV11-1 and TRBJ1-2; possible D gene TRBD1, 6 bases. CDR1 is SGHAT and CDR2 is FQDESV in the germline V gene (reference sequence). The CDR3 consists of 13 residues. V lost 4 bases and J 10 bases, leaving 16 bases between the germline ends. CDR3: CASSSRDIDSYTF. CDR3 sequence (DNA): TGTGCCAGCAGCTCCCGGGACATCGACTCCTACACCTTC.

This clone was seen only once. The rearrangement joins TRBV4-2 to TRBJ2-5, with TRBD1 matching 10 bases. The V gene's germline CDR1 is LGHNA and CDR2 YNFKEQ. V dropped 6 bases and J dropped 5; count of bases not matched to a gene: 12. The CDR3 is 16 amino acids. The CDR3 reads CASSSNPGQGRETQYF. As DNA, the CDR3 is TGTGCCAGCAGTTCGAACCCGGGACAGGGGAGGGAGACCCAGTACTTC.

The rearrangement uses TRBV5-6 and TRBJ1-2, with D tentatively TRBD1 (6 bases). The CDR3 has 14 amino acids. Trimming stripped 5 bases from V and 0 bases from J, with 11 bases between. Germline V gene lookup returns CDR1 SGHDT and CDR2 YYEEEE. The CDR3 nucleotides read TGTGCCAGCAGAGTGACAGGTCCTAACTATGGCTACACCTTC. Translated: CASRVTGPNYGYTF.

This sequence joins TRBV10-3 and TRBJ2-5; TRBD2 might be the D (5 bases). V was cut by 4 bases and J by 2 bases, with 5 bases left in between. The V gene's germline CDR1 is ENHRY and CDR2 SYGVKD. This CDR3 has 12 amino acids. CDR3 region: CAISAGQETQYF. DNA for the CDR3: TGTGCCATCAGTGCGGGGCAAGAGACCCAGTACTTC.

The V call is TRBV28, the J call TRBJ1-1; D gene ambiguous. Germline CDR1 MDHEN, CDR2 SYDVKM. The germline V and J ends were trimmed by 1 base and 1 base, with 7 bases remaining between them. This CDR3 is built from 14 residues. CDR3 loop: CASSLFRENTEAFF. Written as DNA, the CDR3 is TGTGCCAGCAGTTTATTTCGGGAGAACACTGAAGCTTTCTTT.

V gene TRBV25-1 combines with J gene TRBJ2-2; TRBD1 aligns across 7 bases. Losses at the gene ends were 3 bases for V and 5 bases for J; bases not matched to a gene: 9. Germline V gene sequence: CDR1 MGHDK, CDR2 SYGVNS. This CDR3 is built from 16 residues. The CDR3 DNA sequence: TGTGCCAGCAGTGATCCAAGGGACAGCTGGACCGGGGAGCTGTTTTTT. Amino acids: CASSDPRDSWTGELFF.

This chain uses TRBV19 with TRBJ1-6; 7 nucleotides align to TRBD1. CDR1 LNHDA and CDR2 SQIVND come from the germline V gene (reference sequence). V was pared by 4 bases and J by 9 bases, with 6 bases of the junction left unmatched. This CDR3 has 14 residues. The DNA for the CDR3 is TGTGCCAGTAGTAGACAGGGAACCAGTTCACCCCTCCACTTT. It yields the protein CASSRQGTSSPLHF.

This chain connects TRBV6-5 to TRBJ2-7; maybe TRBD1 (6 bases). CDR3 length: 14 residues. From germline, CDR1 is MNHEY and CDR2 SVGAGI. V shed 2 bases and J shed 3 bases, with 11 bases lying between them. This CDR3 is CASSYVGAGYEQYF. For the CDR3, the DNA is TGTGCCAGCAGTTACGTGGGGGCAGGCTACGAGCAGTACTTC.